A selection of T cell receptor beta chains follows, all from one sample in a study of T-cell memory formation after mild COVID-19. In TCRdb, the 5' RACE reads were re-called with MiXCR into one record per CDR3 protein. The top ten clones hold around 3.4% of a sample with 200,000 to 250,000 distinct CDR3 sequences, over 7.5% of them seen once. Sequencing input: PBMCs or a T cell subset sorted from them (not recorded which). The receptors stem from a young man who had mild COVID-19 (a few samples of this study predate the infection). Cell type and time point are not known. Both conserved end residues are part of each CDR3. Fields, in order: J gene, D gene, clone size, V gene, CDR3 DNA, CDR3 protein. A D gene is named only where the DNA matches it firmly. Where a row states a size, it is once, few, many or the class of an expanded clone; other rows omit it.

j_call: TRBJ2-2
d_call: NA
clone_size: few
v_call: TRBV12-3/TRBV12-4
cdr3_nt: TGTGCCAGCAGGCCTAGCGTAGCCACCGGGGAGCTGTTTTTT
cdr3_aa: CASRPSVATGELFF

j_call: TRBJ1-1
d_call: NA
clone_size: few
v_call: TRBV12-3/TRBV12-4
cdr3_nt: TGTGCCAGCAGTTTAGTCCTCGGCGTGAACACTGAAGCTTTCTTT
cdr3_aa: CASSLVLGVNTEAFF

j_call: TRBJ1-6
d_call: NA
clone_size: NA
v_call: TRBV20-1
cdr3_nt: TGCAGTGCCCCTAGGGGGGCGGCCAACAATTCACCCCTCCACTTT
cdr3_aa: CSAPRGAANNSPLHF

j_call: TRBJ2-4
d_call: NA
clone_size: once
v_call: TRBV12-3/TRBV12-4
cdr3_nt: TGTGCCAGCAGTACTCATTGGGGGGCTAGTCAGGTGTACTTC
cdr3_aa: CASSTHWGASQVYF

j_call: TRBJ2-3
d_call: TRBD2
clone_size: NA
v_call: TRBV5-4
cdr3_nt: TGTGCCAGCAGGTCCTCTAGCGGGAGCACAGATACGCAGTATTTT
cdr3_aa: CASRSSSGSTDTQYF

j_call: TRBJ2-4
d_call: NA
clone_size: few
v_call: TRBV11-2
cdr3_nt: TGTGCCAGCAGCTCTGGGACACAAAACATTCAGTACTTC
cdr3_aa: CASSSGTQNIQYF

j_call: TRBJ2-1
d_call: TRBD2
clone_size: few
v_call: TRBV28
cdr3_nt: TGTGCCAGCAGTCCAGGACTAGCGGGGCAAAATGAGCAGTTCTTC
cdr3_aa: CASSPGLAGQNEQFF

j_call: TRBJ1-2
d_call: NA
clone_size: NA
v_call: TRBV20-1
cdr3_nt: TGCAGTGCTAGAGATACAGCGTCATTCTATGGCTACACCTTC
cdr3_aa: CSARDTASFYGYTF

j_call: TRBJ2-1
d_call: NA
clone_size: few
v_call: TRBV4-3
cdr3_nt: TGCGCCAGCAGCCAACCGGGACTCTCCTACAATGAGCAGTTCTTC
cdr3_aa: CASSQPGLSYNEQFF

j_call: TRBJ2-5
d_call: TRBD2
clone_size: many
v_call: TRBV5-1
cdr3_nt: TGCGCCAGCAGCTTGACTAGCGGGGCACAAGAGACCCAGTACTTC
cdr3_aa: CASSLTSGAQETQYF

j_call: TRBJ1-5
d_call: TRBD1
clone_size: NA
v_call: TRBV6-2/TRBV6-3
cdr3_nt: TGTGCCAGCAGTCAAGGACAGGGCCGAATGCCCCAGCATTTT
cdr3_aa: CASSQGQGRMPQHF

j_call: TRBJ2-7
d_call: NA
clone_size: NA
v_call: TRBV5-4
cdr3_nt: TGTGCCAGCAGCTTGGCTGCGAACCTCGAGCAGTACTTC
cdr3_aa: CASSLAANLEQYF

j_call: TRBJ1-2
d_call: TRBD1
clone_size: NA
v_call: TRBV24-1
cdr3_nt: TGTGCCACCAGTGATGGACAGGGCTATGGCTACACCTTC
cdr3_aa: CATSDGQGYGYTF

j_call: TRBJ1-1
d_call: NA
clone_size: few
v_call: TRBV5-1
cdr3_nt: TGCGCCAGCAGCTTAGATCCCCAGGTATTGAACACTGAAGCTTTCTTT
cdr3_aa: CASSLDPQVLNTEAFF

j_call: TRBJ2-5
d_call: TRBD2
clone_size: NA
v_call: TRBV4-3
cdr3_nt: TGCGCCAGCAGCCTTATAGCGGGGGACAAAGAGACCCAGTACTTC
cdr3_aa: CASSLIAGDKETQYF

j_call: TRBJ1-2
d_call: NA
clone_size: few
v_call: TRBV28
cdr3_nt: TGTGCCAGCAGTCTACAGGGAATTGGCTACACCTTC
cdr3_aa: CASSLQGIGYTF

j_call: TRBJ2-1
d_call: TRBD1
clone_size: few
v_call: TRBV29-1
cdr3_nt: TGCAGCGTTTCGGGACAGGGTATCGTCAATGAGCAGTTCTTC
cdr3_aa: CSVSGQGIVNEQFF

j_call: TRBJ2-4
d_call: TRBD2
clone_size: many
v_call: TRBV28
cdr3_nt: TGTGCCAGCAGACACGGGGGGGGGATCCAGTACTTC
cdr3_aa: CASRHGGGIQYF

j_call: TRBJ2-1
d_call: NA
clone_size: few
v_call: TRBV12-3/TRBV12-4
cdr3_nt: TGTGCCAGCAGCCACGACCAGACTGGGGGGTCAAGTGAGCAGTTCTTC
cdr3_aa: CASSHDQTGGSSEQFF

j_call: TRBJ1-2
d_call: NA
clone_size: many
v_call: TRBV4-3
cdr3_nt: TGCGCCAGCAGCCAAGAGGGGGTCAGCTATGGCTACACCTTC
cdr3_aa: CASSQEGVSYGYTF

j_call: TRBJ1-4
d_call: NA
clone_size: NA
v_call: TRBV28
cdr3_nt: TGTGCCAGCAGTCCGCCGGGGGCCGCAACTAATGAAAAACTGTTTTTT
cdr3_aa: CASSPPGAATNEKLFF

j_call: TRBJ2-2
d_call: NA
clone_size: many
v_call: TRBV11-2
cdr3_nt: TGTGCCAGCAGCAACTTGCGGGGAGGCCCGGGCACCGGGGAGCTGTTTTTT
cdr3_aa: CASSNLRGGPGTGELFF

j_call: TRBJ2-7
d_call: NA
clone_size: NA
v_call: TRBV5-1
cdr3_nt: TGCGCCAGCAGCTTGGCAGGGAACGAGCAGTACTTC
cdr3_aa: CASSLAGNEQYF